Each of the 27 T cell receptor beta chains below was sequenced from the same sample in a study of read filtering for tumor transcriptome and immune sequencing. Molecular barcoded adaptors covering alpha/delta and beta/gamma chains were used on 400 ng RNA. TCRdb ran MiXCR on the reads and lists one entry per CDR3 protein. The sample lists 42,000 or so distinct CDR3 sequences, about an eighth occurring once. Material: a population of CD138-negative cells sorted from bone marrow. These receptors originate from a donor at least 40 years old with multiple myeloma.

This clonotype was recorded at least ten times. V usage is TRBV7-8 and J usage is TRBJ2-7; 7 bases agree with TRBD2. The CDR3 has 13 amino acids. With 1 base clipped from V and 5 bases from J, the junction kept 2 bases outside the gene matches. Germline CDR1 and CDR2: SGHVS and FQNEAQ. CDR3 bases: TGTGCCAGCAGCTTAGGGGGAGGGGACGAGCAGTACTTC. It specifies CASSLGGGDEQYF.

About this clonotype itself: No conserved phenylalanine or tryptophan ends this CDR3, so it is likely a read error. This chain uses TRBV12-3 or TRBV12-4 with TRBJ2-3; 8 bases are shared with TRBD1. The CDR3 loop spans 13 amino acids. J was trimmed by 9 bases and V by 8 bases; bases with no gene match: 10. This chain's CDR3 is CASRQGSTETQYL. CDR3 DNA sequence: TGTGCCAGCCGACAGGGGAGCACTGAGACGCAGTATTTA.

This clonotype occurred many times. The V and J genes are TRBV10-3 and TRBJ2-5, with D possibly matching TRBD1 (5 bases). The CDR3 is 13 amino acids. Per germline, CDR1 ENHRY and CDR2 SYGVKD. V lost 1 base, J lost 4 bases, and 7 bases lay in between. The CDR3 is CAISELQGETQYF. CDR3 sequence (DNA): TGTGCCATCAGTGAGTTGCAGGGAGAGACCCAGTACTTC.

This clonotype showed up many times. The rearrangement links TRBV20-1 to TRBJ1-5, with D unclear. There are 12 residues in the CDR3. Trimming took off 1 base at V and 8 bases at J, with 9 bases between the two ends. In germline, CDR1 is DFQATT, CDR2 SNEGSKA (reference sequence). The CDR3 region is CSARASQEPQHF. In nucleotides, the CDR3 is TGCAGTGCTAGAGCCTCCCAGGAGCCCCAGCATTTT.

At least ten counts were recorded for this clonotype. This sequence joins TRBV20-1 and TRBJ1-1; 7 nucleotides agree with TRBD1. Germline V gene sequence: CDR1 DFQATT, CDR2 SNEGSKA (reference sequence). CDR3 length: 15 amino acids. After removal of 0 bases from V and 0 bases from J, the junction contained 4 bases not matched to a gene. The CDR3 sequence is CSARDLTGVNTEAFF. The CDR3, as DNA: TGCAGTGCTAGAGATCTCACAGGGGTGAACACTGAAGCTTTCTTT.

At least ten counts were recorded for this clonotype. V gene TRBV10-3 combines with J gene TRBJ2-3; D is undetermined. Germline V gene data show CDR1 as ENHRY and CDR2 as SYGVKD. This CDR3 contains 11 residues. Trimming took off 11 bases at V and 6 bases at J, with 12 bases between the two ends. The CDR3 here is CAAATEDTQYF. The CDR3 DNA reads as TGTGCCGCGGCCACAGAGGATACGCAGTATTTT.

In this sample, this clonotype turned up a few times. This may be a read error, as it is one base from a much larger clone. V is TRBV19 and J is TRBJ2-1; TRBD2 agrees at 7 bases. Germline V gene data show CDR1 as LNHDA and CDR2 as SQIVND (reference sequence). The CDR3 consists of 14 residues. CDR3 loop: CASSGRGTYKEQFF. CDR3 nucleotides: TGTGCCAGTAGTGGGAGGGGAACTTACAAGGAGCAGTTCTTC.

This clonotype was found many times. This chain connects TRBV20-1 to TRBJ2-7; D may be TRBD1 (6 bases). Germline-derived CDR1 and CDR2 are DFQATT and SNEGSKA (reference sequence). Trimming left V 0 bases short and J 9 bases short, with 15 bases between. This CDR3 is 13 amino acids long. The CDR3, as DNA: TGCAGTGCTAGAGACAGGGGAGAACCTGCGCAGTACTTC. It yields the protein CSARDRGEPAQYF.

This clonotype was found a few times. V is TRBV24-1 and J is TRBJ2-3; 11 bases map to TRBD1. Germline V CDR1 and CDR2: KGHDR, SFDVKD. The CDR3 is made up of 16 amino acids. V trimming: 2 bases; J trimming: 3 bases; junction bases outside the gene matches: 3. The CDR3 is CATSDSGTGGTDTQYF. As DNA, the CDR3 is TGTGCCACCAGTGATTCCGGGACAGGGGGTACAGATACGCAGTATTTT.

The V gene is TRBV20-1, the J gene TRBJ1-1; 7 bases map to TRBD1. The V and J ends lost 3 bases and 7 bases, in that order; junction bases with no gene match: 11. The CDR3 loop spans 14 amino acids. CDR1 is DFQATT, CDR2 SNEGSKA, per germline (reference sequence). The DNA of the CDR3 is TGCAGTGCTAGGAGCCAGGGGGGCTCCTATGAAGCTTTCTTT. It is translated as CSARSQGGSYEAFF.

This clonotype has a count of ten or more. One junction end does not reproduce the germline sequence, and a read error may be involved. DNA for the CDR3: TGCAGTGCTAGATCGTTAGCGGGAGAATACGAGCAGTGCTTC. Protein product: CSARSLAGEYEQCF. The gene calls are TRBV20-1 and TRBJ2-7; TRBD2 matches 9 bases. CDR3 length: 14 residues. Germline CDR1 reads DFQATT; CDR2 reads SNEGSKA (reference sequence).

This clonotype was seen repeatedly, ten times or more. The chain uses TRBV5-1 and TRBJ1-1, with 11 bases that match TRBD1. Germline trimming cut 4 bases from V and 0 bases from J; bases unmatched to any gene: 5. The CDR3 contains 16 residues. The V gene's germline CDR1 is SGHRS and CDR2 YFSETQ. The CDR3 nucleotides are TGCGCCAGCAGCAGGACAGGGGGCCGGATGAACACTGAAGCTTTCTTT. Protein: CASSRTGGRMNTEAFF.

Comment on this clonotype: It is likely a read error: a sequence one base away is far more abundant. The rearrangement uses TRBV4-3 and TRBJ1-2; D is unclear. CDR1 LGHNA and CDR2 YSLEER come from the germline V gene. V was pared by 0 bases and J by 8 bases, with 16 bases between. CDR3 length: 15 amino acids. CDR3 DNA sequence: TGCGCCAGCAGCCAAGATTGGATGGCCGTAGGCGGCTACACCTTC. It encodes CASSQDWMAVGGYTF.

This clonotype came up once. A much larger clone is a single base away; this may be a read error. V usage is TRBV10-3 and J usage is TRBJ2-1; the D gene is possibly TRBD2 (5 bases). The germline gives CDR1 ENHRY, CDR2 SYGVKD. The CDR3 spans 18 residues. For the CDR3, the DNA is TGTGCCATCAGTGAGTCTGTATTCAAGGACTCGATGGGCAATGAGCAGTCCTTC. This codes for CAISESVFKDSMGNEQSF.

In this sample, this clonotype turned up many times. The chain has TRBV4-1 and TRBJ2-1; unclear D gene. The CDR3 has 17 residues. V shed 1 base and J shed 7 bases, with 20 bases lying between them. In germline, CDR1 is MGHRA, CDR2 YSYEKL. CDR3 protein: CASSQARDTPFLNEQFF. The CDR3 DNA sequence: TGCGCCAGCAGCCAAGCTCGTGACACTCCGTTCCTGAATGAGCAGTTCTTC.

This clonotype was detected a few times. The chain has TRBV20-1 and TRBJ1-1; 10 bases agree with TRBD1. The CDR3 extends over 14 amino acids. V was pared by 5 bases and J by 6 bases, with 9 bases of the junction left unmatched. Germline CDR1 DFQATT, CDR2 SNEGSKA (reference sequence). This CDR3 reads CSAARTGGFPEAFF. The CDR3 DNA reads TGCAGTGCTGCCCGGACAGGGGGTTTTCCTGAAGCTTTCTTT.

Ten or more counts support this clonotype. The rearrangement links TRBV9 to TRBJ2-1, with D perhaps matching TRBD2 (6 bases). Germline V gives CDR1 SGDLS, CDR2 YYNGEE. The CDR3 runs 15 residues. Trimming removed 4 bases from V and 8 bases from J, with 19 bases in between. The CDR3 is CASSSTDYSSDEQFF. In nucleotides, the CDR3 is TGTGCCAGCAGCTCCACGGACTATTCATCCGATGAGCAGTTCTTC.

Comment on this clonotype: This may stem from a read error, because a much larger clone lies one nucleotide away. The rearrangement joins TRBV19 to TRBJ2-7, with a tentative D call TRBD1 (5 bases). Trimming cost V 5 bases and J 9 bases, with 14 bases left between them. Germline CDR1 reads LNHDA; CDR2 reads SQIVND (reference sequence). This CDR3 region has 12 residues. CDR3 amino acids: CASSDPGAGQYF. The CDR3 DNA follows: TGTGCCAGTAGTGACCCTGGGGCAGGGCAGTACTTC. Using reference TRBV19 and TRBJ2-7 for the parts outside the CDR3, the full variable domain is DGGITQSPKYLFRKEGQNVTLSCEQNLNHDAMYWYRQDPGQGLRLIYYSQIVNDFQKGDIAEGYSVSREKKESFPLTVTSAQKNPTAFYLCASSDPGAGQYFGPGTRLTVT.

Concerning this clonotype: Being one base from a much bigger clone, this may be a read error. The rearrangement uses TRBV12-3 or TRBV12-4 and TRBJ1-1; maybe TRBD1 (5 bases). CDR3 size: 13 residues. Here the CDR3 reads CASSFSGRTGAFF. The CDR3, as DNA: TGTGCCAGCAGTTTTTCGGGGCGGACTGGAGCTTTCTTT.

This clonotype was recorded at least ten times. The chain has TRBV5-1 and TRBJ1-1, with D possibly matching TRBD1 (5 bases). Per the germline V gene, CDR1 is SGHRS and CDR2 is YFSETQ. This CDR3 contains 15 residues. V dropped 0 bases and J dropped 2 bases, with 11 bases sitting between them. Here the CDR3 reads CASSLAGTGNTEAFF. The CDR3 nucleotides read TGCGCCAGCAGCTTGGCGGGGACGGGAAACACTGAAGCTTTCTTT.

This clonotype has a count of ten or more. The V call is TRBV3-1, the J call TRBJ2-7; D possibly uses TRBD1 or TRBD2 (5 bases each). V lost 5 bases to trimming and J lost 5 bases, with 19 bases between them. The CDR3 covers 15 residues. The germline V gene has CDR1 LGHDT and CDR2 YNNKEL (reference sequence). This CDR3 reads CASSGTTFSGDEQYF. The CDR3 nucleotides read TGTGCCAGCAGCGGGACGACCTTTTCGGGCGACGAGCAGTACTTC.

Many counts were recorded for this clonotype. The chain links TRBV3-1 to TRBJ2-1; no reliable D call. V was pared by 0 bases and J by 9 bases, with 9 bases between. The CDR3 has 13 amino acids. The germline CDR1 and CDR2 sequences are LGHDT and YNNKEL (reference sequence). CDR3 DNA: TGTGCCAGCAGCCAAGAATTTCCGGGTGAGCAGTTCTTC. Protein: CASSQEFPGEQFF.

This clonotype was observed a few times. A much larger clone sits a single nucleotide away, making a read error possible. V usage is TRBV5-6 and J usage is TRBJ2-5, with D unclear. CDR1 and CDR2 from the germline V gene are SGHDT and YYEEEE. This CDR3 has 12 amino acids. V lost 3 bases, J lost 10 bases, and 13 bases lay in between. Here the CDR3 reads CASSSVTAIQYF. CDR3 nucleotide sequence: TGTGCCAGCAGCTCGGTGACGGCTATCCAGTACTTC.

This clonotype was detected many times. J is TRBJ2-7 and V is TRBV29-1; TRBD2 matches at 15 bases. The CDR3 loop spans 23 amino acids. The ends lost 4 bases at V and 4 bases at J; junction bases unmatched: 29. CDR1 is SQVTM, CDR2 ANQGSEA, per germline. CDR3 coding DNA: TGCAGCGTTGGGGGCGCCCGCACAGGGGACACCCCTTCCGGGACTAGCGGGAGGTACGAGCAGTACTTC. Translation: CSVGGARTGDTPSGTSGRYEQYF.

With regard to this clonotype: One end of the junction does not line up with germline, which may come from a read error. This chain joins TRBV9 and TRBJ2-3; the D gene is possibly TRBD1 (6 bases). The germline CDR1 and CDR2 sequences are SGDLS and YYNGEE. The CDR3 runs to 15 residues. The CDR3 coding sequence is TGTGCCAGCAGCGTAGAAGGGGGAAGCACAGATACGCGGTGTTTT. Amino acid sequence: CASSVEGGSTDTRCF.

On this clonotype: This may be a read error, as it is one base from a much larger clone. The chain couples TRBV7-9 to TRBJ2-1; D is undetermined. Germline V lookup: CDR1 SEHNR, CDR2 FQNEAQ (reference sequence). The CDR3 runs 13 residues. Trimming stripped 8 bases from V and 5 bases from J, with 13 bases between. CDR3 sequence (DNA): TGTGCCAGCCGCCCCCCCAGCCACAATGAGCAGTTCTTC. Its protein is CASRPPSHNEQFF.

This clonotype was recorded many times. The CDR3 loop is CASSQDLQGGVLAKNIQYF. The CDR3 DNA is TGCGCCAGCAGCCAAGATTTACAGGGCGGGGTTCTGGCCAAAAACATTCAGTACTTC. The genes are TRBV4-3 and TRBJ2-4; D tentatively reads TRBD1 or TRBD2 (6 bases each). CDR3 length equals 19 residues. Per germline, CDR1 LGHNA and CDR2 YSLEER. V shed 0 bases and J shed 1 base, with 19 bases lying between them.